Below, one T cell receptor beta chain is given with its context. Its cognate antigen is unknown. Other DNA sequences from this sample encode an identical CDR3 as well. The authors' processing: ImmunoSEQ sequences covered only the junction and lacked quality scores; filtering therefore differed. Profiled with immunoSEQ multiplex PCR; TCRdb holds only in-frame clones, not every one. V, J and clone size derive from that table, while D and trimming were established from the DNA sequence. The data hold more than 2 million clones, with under 97% observed a single time. This specimen comes from a study of shared clonotypes between healthy human individuals. Study-wide points: Richness estimates generally favored naive over memory subsets.

This CDR3 is 14 amino acids long. The V and J ends lost 3 bases and 0 bases respectively, with 8 bases between them. The germline CDR1 and CDR2 sequences are ENHRY and SYGVKD. V is TRBV10-3 and J is TRBJ1-1, with TRBD1 as a possible D gene (6 bases). The sequencing sample was made of naive CD4+ T cells sorted from blood. As for subset: CD45RA+ positively selected. The clonotype was recovered from a man aged 18-30 years in good health. As DNA, the CDR3 is TGTGCCATCAGTGAAACAGGGATGAACACTGAAGCTTTCTTT. As protein: CAISETGMNTEAFF.